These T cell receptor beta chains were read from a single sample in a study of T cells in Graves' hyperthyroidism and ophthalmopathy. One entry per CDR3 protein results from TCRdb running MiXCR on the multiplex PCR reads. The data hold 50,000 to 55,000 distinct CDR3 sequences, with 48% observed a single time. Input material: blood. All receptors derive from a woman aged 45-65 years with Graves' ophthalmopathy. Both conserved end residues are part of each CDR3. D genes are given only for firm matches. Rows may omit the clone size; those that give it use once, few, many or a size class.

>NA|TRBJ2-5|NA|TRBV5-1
TGCGCCAGCAGCCTGGACACCTGGGATGAGACCCAGTACTTC
CASSLDTWDETQYF
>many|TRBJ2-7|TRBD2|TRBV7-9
TGTGCCAGCAGCTCAAGCGGGAGTAGATACGAGCAGTACTTC
CASSSSGSRYEQYF
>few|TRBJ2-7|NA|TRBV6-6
TGTGCCAGCAGTTACTCGGGAACCTTAGCCTACGAGCAGTACTTC
CASSYSGTLAYEQYF
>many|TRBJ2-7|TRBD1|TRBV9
TGTGCCAGCAGCGTAGATCCGGACAGGCCCTACGAGCAGTACTTC
CASSVDPDRPYEQYF
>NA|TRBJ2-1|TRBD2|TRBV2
TGTGCCGGGGGACTAGCGGGAGATAATGAGCAATTCTTC
CAGGLAGDNEQFF
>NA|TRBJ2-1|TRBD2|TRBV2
TGTGCCAGCAGTGCTAGAGATCTGGGCGGGCGGGAGCCCTACAATGAGCAGTTCTTC
CASSARDLGGREPYNEQFF
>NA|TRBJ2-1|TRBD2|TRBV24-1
TGTGCCACCAAAGGGACTAGCGGGAGTTTATCCTACAATGAGCAGTTCTTC
CATKGTSGSLSYNEQFF
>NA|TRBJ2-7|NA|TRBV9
TGTGCCAGCAGCGTAGGTGGGGGGGCGACCTACGAACAGTACTTC
CASSVGGGATYEQYF
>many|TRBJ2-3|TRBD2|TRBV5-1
TGCGCCAGCAGTGTTCCGGGGACTAGCCTCACAGATACGCAGTATTTT
CASSVPGTSLTDTQYF
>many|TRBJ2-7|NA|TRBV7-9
TGTGCCAGCAGCTTAGTCTTTGGAATCGGACAGAAAACCTACGAGCAGTACTTC
CASSLVFGIGQKTYEQYF
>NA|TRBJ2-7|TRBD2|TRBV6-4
TGTGCCAGCAGCCCCCCCAGAGGGACTACACGTGGCGAGCAGTACTTC
CASSPPRGTTRGEQYF
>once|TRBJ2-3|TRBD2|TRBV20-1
TGCAGTGCTACTCGACTAGCGGGAGGAGCGGATACGCAGTATTTT
CSATRLAGGADTQYF
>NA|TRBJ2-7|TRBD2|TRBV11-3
TGTGCCAGCAGCTTATTCCGGTGCGGGGGGGCAGGTCAGGAGCAGTACTTC
CASSLFRCGGAGQEQYF
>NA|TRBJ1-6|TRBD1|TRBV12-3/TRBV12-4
TGTGTCAGCAGTTCGGGGGACAGGGGTTCACCCCTCCACTTT
CVSSSGDRGSPLHF
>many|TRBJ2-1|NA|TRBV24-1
TGTGCCACCAAAAGCGCCTACAATGAGCAGTTCTTC
CATKSAYNEQFF
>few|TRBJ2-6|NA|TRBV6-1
TGTGCCAGCAGTGGCCGGCTCGTCCCGGGACATTCCCAGCTAACAACTGGGGCCAACGTCCTGACTTTC
CASSGRLVPGHSQLTTGANVLTF
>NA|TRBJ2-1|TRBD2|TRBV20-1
TGCAGTGCTAGAGCAGGACTAGCCTATGAGCAGTTCTTC
CSARAGLAYEQFF
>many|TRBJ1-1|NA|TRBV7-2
TGTGCCAGCAGCTTTAAGGGGACTGAAGCTTTCTTT
CASSFKGTEAFF
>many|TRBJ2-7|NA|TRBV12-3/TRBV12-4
TGTGCCAGCAGTTTCCAGGTGGCTTACGAGCAGTACTTC
CASSFQVAYEQYF
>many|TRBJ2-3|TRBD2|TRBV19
TGTGCCAGTAGCAACCCTAGCGGGGGGGTTGTAGGCACAGATACGCAGTATTTT
CASSNPSGGVVGTDTQYF
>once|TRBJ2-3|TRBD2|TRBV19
TGTGCCTCATCCGGGACATCTACTAGCGGGATATACAATGAGCAGTATTTT
CASSGTSTSGIYNEQYF
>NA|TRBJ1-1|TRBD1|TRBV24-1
TGTGCCACCAGTGCTGAAGGACAGGGCTGGGACACTGAAGCTTTCTTT
CATSAEGQGWDTEAFF
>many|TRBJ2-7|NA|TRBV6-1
TGTGCCAGCAGTGAAGCTACTTACGAGCAGTACTTC
CASSEATYEQYF
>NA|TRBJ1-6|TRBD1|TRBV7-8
TGTGCCAGCAGCCGGGACAGGCCGCCGGGGACACCCCTCCACTTT
CASSRDRPPGTPLHF
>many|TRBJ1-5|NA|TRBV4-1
TGCGCCAGCAGCCTCGCAGGGGCCCCTCAATGGGCCCAGCATTTT
CASSLAGAPQWAQHF
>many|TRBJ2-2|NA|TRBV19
TGTGCCAGTAGGCCGGCAGGGATGGGTCCCGGGGAGCTGTTTTTT
CASRPAGMGPGELFF
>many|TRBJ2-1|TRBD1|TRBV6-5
TGTGCCAGCAGTTCCGACAGGGGGACCTACAATGAGCAGTTCTTC
CASSSDRGTYNEQFF
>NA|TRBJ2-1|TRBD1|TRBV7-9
TGTGCCAGCTCACCGGGACAGGGCGCCTACGAGCAGTTCTTC
CASSPGQGAYEQFF
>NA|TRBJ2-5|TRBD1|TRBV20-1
TGCAGTGCTAGTAGGCAGGGGGCGGGAGAGACCCAGTACTTC
CSASRQGAGETQYF
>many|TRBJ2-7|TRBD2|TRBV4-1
TGCGCCAGCAGCACTCCCTCCGGGACTAGCCTCAGCTACGAGCAGTACTTC
CASSTPSGTSLSYEQYF
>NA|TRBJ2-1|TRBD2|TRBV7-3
TGTGCCAGCAGCTCACTAGCGGGGGAGCAGTTCTTC
CASSSLAGEQFF
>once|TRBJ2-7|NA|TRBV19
TGTGCCAGTAGTACCCGTGGACCCTACGAGCAGTACTTC
CASSTRGPYEQYF
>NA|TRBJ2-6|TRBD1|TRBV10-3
TGTGCCATCAAGGGACAGGCTGGGGCCAACGTCCTGACTTTC
CAIKGQAGANVLTF
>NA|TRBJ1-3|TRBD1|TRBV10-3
TGTGCCATCAGTGAGTCTACAGGGGCCGCGGACACCATATATTTT
CAISESTGAADTIYF
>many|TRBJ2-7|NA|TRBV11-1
TGTGCCAGCAGCTTAGAGCGGGCCTACGAGCAGTACTTC
CASSLERAYEQYF
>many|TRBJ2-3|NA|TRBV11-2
TGTGCCAGCAGCTTAGTCGGGCAGGGCCCGGACACAGATACGCAGTATTTT
CASSLVGQGPDTDTQYF
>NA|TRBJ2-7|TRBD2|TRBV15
TGTGCCACCTGCAGGGGACTAGGGGGAGGGAGCTCCTACGAGCAGTACTTC
CATCRGLGGGSSYEQYF
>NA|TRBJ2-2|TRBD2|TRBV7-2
TGTGCCAGCAGCTTAAGAGCGGGAGCCGGGGAGCTGTTTTTT
CASSLRAGAGELFF
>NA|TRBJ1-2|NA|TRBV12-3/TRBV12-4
TGTGCCAGCACCTGGGCTGGCTACACCTTC
CASTWAGYTF
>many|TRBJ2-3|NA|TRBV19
TGTGCCAGTAGTATTGCAGGTCCAGATACGCAGTATTTT
CASSIAGPDTQYF
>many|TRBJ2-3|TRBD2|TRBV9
TGTGCCAGCAGCGTAGAGGTAGCGGGCGCAGATACGCAGTATTTT
CASSVEVAGADTQYF
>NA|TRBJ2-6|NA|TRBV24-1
TGTGCCACCAGTGACCGCACCCGGACAGTTAGGTCTGGGGCCAACGTCCTGACTTTC
CATSDRTRTVRSGANVLTF
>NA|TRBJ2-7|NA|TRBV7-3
TGTGCCAGCAGCTTTTGGAGGGCCCAAAGCTCCAACGAGCAGTACTTC
CASSFWRAQSSNEQYF
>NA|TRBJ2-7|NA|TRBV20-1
TGCAGTGCTAGAGTGGGGCAGCTCACCTACGAGCAGTACTTC
CSARVGQLTYEQYF
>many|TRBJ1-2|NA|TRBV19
TGTGCCAGTAGTAAGTCGGCGGGCAGGGCGAACTATGGCTACACCTTC
CASSKSAGRANYGYTF
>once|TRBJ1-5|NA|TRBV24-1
TGTGCCACCAGTGAACCGACAGGTAATCAGCCCCAGCATTTT
CATSEPTGNQPQHF
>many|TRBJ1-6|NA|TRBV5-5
TGTGCCAGCAGCTTCCGGACAGACTATAATTCACCCCTCCACTTT
CASSFRTDYNSPLHF
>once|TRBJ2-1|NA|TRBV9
TGTGCCAGCAGCGTAGAAGGTTTGTCCTACAATGGGCGGTTCTTC
CASSVEGLSYNGRFF
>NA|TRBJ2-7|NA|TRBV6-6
TGTGCCAGCAGTTATTTAGGAGGTACCGCCTACGAGCAGTACTTC
CASSYLGGTAYEQYF